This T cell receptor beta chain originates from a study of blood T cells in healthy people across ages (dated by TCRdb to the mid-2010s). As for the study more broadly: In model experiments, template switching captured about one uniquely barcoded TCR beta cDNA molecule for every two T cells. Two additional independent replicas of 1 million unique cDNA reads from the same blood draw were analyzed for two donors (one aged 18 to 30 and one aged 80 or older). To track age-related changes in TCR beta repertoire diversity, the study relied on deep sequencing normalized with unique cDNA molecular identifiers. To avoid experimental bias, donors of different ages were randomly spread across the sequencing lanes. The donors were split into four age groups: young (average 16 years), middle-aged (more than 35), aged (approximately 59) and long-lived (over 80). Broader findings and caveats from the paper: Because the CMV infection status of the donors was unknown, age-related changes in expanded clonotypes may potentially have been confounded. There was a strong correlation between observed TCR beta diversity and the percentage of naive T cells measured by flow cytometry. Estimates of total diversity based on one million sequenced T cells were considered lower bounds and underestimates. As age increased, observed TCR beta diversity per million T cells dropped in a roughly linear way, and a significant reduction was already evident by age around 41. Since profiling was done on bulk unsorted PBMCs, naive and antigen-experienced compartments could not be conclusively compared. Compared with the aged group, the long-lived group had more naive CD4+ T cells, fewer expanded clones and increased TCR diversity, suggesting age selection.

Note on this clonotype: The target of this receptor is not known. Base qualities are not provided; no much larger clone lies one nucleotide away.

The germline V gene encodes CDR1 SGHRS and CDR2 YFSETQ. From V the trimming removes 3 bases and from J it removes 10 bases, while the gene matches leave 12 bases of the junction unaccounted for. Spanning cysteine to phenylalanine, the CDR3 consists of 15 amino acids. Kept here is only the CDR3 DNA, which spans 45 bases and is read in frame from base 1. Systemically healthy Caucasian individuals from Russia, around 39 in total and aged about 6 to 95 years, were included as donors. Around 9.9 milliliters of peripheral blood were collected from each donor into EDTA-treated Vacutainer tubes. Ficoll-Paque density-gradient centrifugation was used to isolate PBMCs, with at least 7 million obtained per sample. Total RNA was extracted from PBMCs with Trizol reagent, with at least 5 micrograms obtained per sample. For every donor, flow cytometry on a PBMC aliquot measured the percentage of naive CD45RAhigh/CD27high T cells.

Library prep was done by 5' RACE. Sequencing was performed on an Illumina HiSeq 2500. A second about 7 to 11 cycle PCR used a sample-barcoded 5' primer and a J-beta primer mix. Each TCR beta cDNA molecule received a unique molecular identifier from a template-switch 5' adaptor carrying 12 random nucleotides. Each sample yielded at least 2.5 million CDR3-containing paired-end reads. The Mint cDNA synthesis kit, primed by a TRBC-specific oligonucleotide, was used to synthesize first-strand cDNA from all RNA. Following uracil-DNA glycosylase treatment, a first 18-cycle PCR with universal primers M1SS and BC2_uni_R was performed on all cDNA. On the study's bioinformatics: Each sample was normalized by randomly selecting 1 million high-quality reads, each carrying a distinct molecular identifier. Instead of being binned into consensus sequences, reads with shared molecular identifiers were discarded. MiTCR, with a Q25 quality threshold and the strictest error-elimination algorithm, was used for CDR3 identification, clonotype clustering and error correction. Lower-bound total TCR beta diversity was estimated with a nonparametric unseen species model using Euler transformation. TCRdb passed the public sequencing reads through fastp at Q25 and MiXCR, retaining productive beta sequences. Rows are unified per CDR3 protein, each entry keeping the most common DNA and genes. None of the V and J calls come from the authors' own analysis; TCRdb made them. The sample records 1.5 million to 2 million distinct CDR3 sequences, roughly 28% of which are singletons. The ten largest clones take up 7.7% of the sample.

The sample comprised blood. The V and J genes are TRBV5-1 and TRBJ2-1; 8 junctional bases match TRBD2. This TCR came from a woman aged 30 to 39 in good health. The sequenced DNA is TGCGCCAGCAGCTACGGACTAGCTGAAGGGCGGGAGCAGTTCTTC. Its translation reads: CASSYGLAEGREQFF.